Described below is a single TCR beta chain sequence and its context. Per the original methods: Reference gene primer amplification yielded estimated nucleated cell counts. Only in-frame clones appear in the TCRdb table, and some are missing; sequencing was by immunoSEQ multiplex PCR. The DNA was the basis for D and trimming; V, J and clone size are from that table. The sample comprises 95,000 to 130,000 clones, 90% of which are singletons, and approximately 1.7% rests with the top ten. This specimen comes from a study of blood T cell repertoires in COVID-19. Study as a whole: COVID-19 samples collected from the United States, Italy and Spain covered acute and convalescent phases. Nucleic acid was either cDNA or gDNA, and it came from T cells, B-cell-depleted T cells, or PBMCs.

Sequenced sample: peripheral blood. This clonotype was sampled from a human donor with active COVID-19. The donor label of this sample is uncertain.

CDR3 protein: CASSPHAPGAGEKLFF. The CDR3 coding sequence is TGTGCCAGCTCACCACATGCGCCAGGGGCTGGTGAAAAACTGTTTTTT. The J gene is TRBJ1-4, the V gene TRBV18, with a weak D call TRBD1 (6 bases). The V gene lost 1 base and the J gene lost 7 bases, with 16 bases spanning the gap. Germline V gene sequence: CDR1 KGHSH, CDR2 LQKENI. This CDR3 region has 16 residues.